Each of the 15 T cell receptor beta chains below was sequenced from the same sample in a study of T cell responses to AZD1222 COVID-19 vaccine. Some clones are missing from TCRdb's copy, which holds only in-frame ones; the method was immunoSEQ multiplex PCR. This repertoire shows 95,000 to 100,000 clones, 89% found once; its top ten account for roughly 1.7%. The source material was peripheral blood, sampled on day 0 of AZD1222 vaccination. Every receptor here comes from an adult in good health.

As concerns this clone: Other DNA sequences in the same sample also yield this CDR3. The rearrangement links TRBV7-2 to TRBJ1-1, with TRBD1 identical over 8 bases. CDR3 size: 14 residues. The V segment lost 6 bases and the J segment 5 bases; nucleotides outside the gene matches: 8. Germline loops: CDR1 SGHTA, CDR2 FQGNSA. The CDR3 loop is CASSGQGPGTEAFF. Here the CDR3 DNA reads TGTGCCAGCAGTGGACAGGGTCCGGGGACTGAAGCTTTCTTT.

About this clone itself: Within the sample, other DNA sequences also encode this same CDR3. This chain links TRBV3-1 (or the pseudogene TRBV3-2) with TRBJ1-1, with D hard to call. The germline CDR1 and CDR2 sequences are LGHDT and YNNKEL (reference sequence). CDR3 length: 14 amino acids. The germline V and J ends were trimmed by 4 bases and 1 base, with 10 bases remaining between them. CDR3 sequence reads: CASSRAEGNTEAFF. CDR3 DNA sequence: TGTGCCAGCAGCCGGGCTGAGGGGAACACTGAAGCTTTCTTT.

This clone was seen only once. The chain combines TRBV7-3 with TRBJ1-4; tentatively, D is TRBD1 (6 bases). Germline V gene lookup returns CDR1 SGHTA and CDR2 FQGTGA. The V gene lost 3 bases and the J gene lost 3 bases, with 11 bases spanning the gap. CDR3 length: 15 residues. CDR3 bases: TGTGCCAGCAGCTTGATCCCAGGGGCTAATGAAAAACTGTTTTTT. It codes for CASSLIPGANEKLFF.

J is TRBJ1-4 and V is TRBV5-4; TRBD1 agrees at 9 bases. The CDR3 length is 16 residues. With 5 bases clipped from V and 8 bases from J, the junction kept 13 bases outside the gene matches. Germline V gene data show CDR1 as SGHNT and CDR2 as YYREEE (reference sequence). The CDR3 region is CASSSSRDRAAEKLFF. The CDR3, as DNA: TGTGCCAGCAGTTCCTCAAGGGACAGGGCTGCGGAAAAACTGTTTTTT.

The chain employs TRBV2 and TRBJ2-7, with TRBD1 as a possible D gene (5 bases). The length of the CDR3 is 12 residues. V shed 5 bases and J shed 3 bases, with 8 bases lying between them. Germline values: CDR1 SNHLY, CDR2 FYNNEI. As DNA, the CDR3 is TGTGCCAGCAGTCGACAGTACTACGAGCAGTACTTC. This gives the protein CASSRQYYEQYF.

This clone was found once. The chain carries TRBV11-2 and TRBJ2-3; D is possibly TRBD2 (7 bases). There are 15 residues in the CDR3. CDR1 SGHAT and CDR2 FQNNGV come from the germline V gene. V lost 2 bases and J 2 bases, leaving 11 bases between the germline ends. The CDR3 protein is CASSLLGGATDTQYF. The CDR3 DNA reads as TGTGCCAGCAGCTTATTAGGGGGGGCCACAGATACGCAGTATTTT.

Here the CDR3 reads CASRGAGATYEQYF. The CDR3 DNA follows: TGTGCCAGCAGAGGTGCAGGCGCAACCTACGAGCAGTACTTC. J is TRBJ2-7 and V is TRBV28, with D unclear. The ends were cut back, 6 bases at V and 2 bases at J, with 14 bases in the middle. CDR1 is MDHEN and CDR2 is SYDVKM in the germline V gene. This CDR3 contains 14 residues.

The V call is TRBV7-2, the J call TRBJ1-2; D not certain. The V gene lost 2 bases and the J gene lost 8 bases, with 15 bases spanning the gap. The CDR3 is 14 residues long. The germline V gene has CDR1 SGHTA and CDR2 FQGNSA. The CDR3 DNA is TGTGCCAGCAGCTTAATAGGGCCTTTAGGGGGCTACACCTTC. The encoded protein is CASSLIGPLGGYTF.

The chain employs TRBV5-1 and TRBJ1-2, with D possibly being TRBD1 (6 bases). Germline CDR1 SGHRS, CDR2 YFSETQ. The CDR3 spans 15 residues. The V end lost 0 bases, the J end lost 0 bases, and 9 bases lay between the germline ends. CDR3: CASSLGQATNYGYTF. DNA of the CDR3: TGCGCCAGCAGCTTGGGACAGGCGACTAACTATGGCTACACCTTC. The full variable domain, rest sourced from reference TRBV5-1 and TRBJ1-2, is KAGVTQTPRYLIKTRGQQVTLSCSPISGHRSVSWYQQTPGQGLQFLFEYFSETQRNKGNFPGRFSGRQFSNSRSEMNVSTLELGDSALYLCASSLGQATNYGYTFGSGTRLTVV.

The V and J genes are TRBV5-4 and TRBJ2-7, with D possibly being TRBD2 (6 bases). V was pared by 3 bases and J by 0 bases, with 13 bases between. The germline V gene has CDR1 SGHNT and CDR2 YYREEE (reference sequence). The CDR3 is made up of 15 amino acids. The CDR3 coding sequence is TGTGCCAGCAGCTCCCGAGGCGGGAACTCCTACGAGCAGTACTTC. Translated, it gives CASSSRGGNSYEQYF.

The V and J genes are TRBV7-9 and TRBJ1-2; possible D gene TRBD1, 6 bases. Germline V lookup: CDR1 SEHNR, CDR2 FQNEAQ (reference sequence). V lost 4 bases to trimming and J lost 6 bases, with 6 bases between them. The CDR3 loop spans 11 amino acids. The CDR3 DNA reads TGTGCCAGCAGCTGGACAGATGGCTACACCTTC. Protein: CASSWTDGYTF.

This clone was detected a few times. The chain joins TRBV7-3 to TRBJ1-2, with D uncertain. Germline-derived CDR1 and CDR2 are SGHTA and FQGTGA. CDR3 length equals 13 residues. V gave up 5 bases and J gave up 8 bases, with 15 bases separating them. CDR3 coding DNA: TGTGCCAGCAGCCAAAACCCCCTATTGGGCTACACCTTC. Translating it yields CASSQNPLLGYTF.

CDR3 bases: TGTGCCAGCAGCCTTAGTTCTAATTCACCCCTCCACTTT. It specifies CASSLSSNSPLHF. The chain is built from TRBV7-3 and TRBJ1-6; no clear D gene. V shed 5 bases and J shed 6 bases, with 8 bases lying between them. Germline lookup yields CDR1 SGHTA and CDR2 FQGTGA. The CDR3 consists of 13 residues.

V is TRBV12-3 or TRBV12-4 and J is TRBJ2-1, with 7 bases fitting TRBD1. V lost 6 bases and J lost 9; bases outside the gene matches: 8. CDR3 length equals 13 residues. The CDR3 bases are TGTGCCAGCAGCCTGAGGACAGGCAGTGAGCAGTTCTTC. Its translation: CASSLRTGSEQFF.

This clone appeared a single time. CDR3 in amino acids: CASSALLAGTDTQYF. The CDR3 DNA sequence: TGTGCCAGCAGCGCCCTTTTGGCGGGAACAGATACGCAGTATTTT. V and J are TRBV7-2 and TRBJ2-3, with D possibly TRBD2 on 6 matching bases. Germline V gives CDR1 SGHTA, CDR2 FQGNSA. This CDR3 is built from 15 residues. V was cut by 5 bases and J by 3 bases, with 15 bases left in between. The complete variable domain, with remaining parts taken from reference TRBV7-2 and TRBJ2-3, reads GAGVSQSPSNKVTEKGKDVELRCDPISGHTALYWYRQSLGQGLEFLIYFQGNSAPDKSGLPSDRFSAERTGGSVSTLTIQRTQQEDSAVYLCASSALLAGTDTQYFGPGTRLTVL.